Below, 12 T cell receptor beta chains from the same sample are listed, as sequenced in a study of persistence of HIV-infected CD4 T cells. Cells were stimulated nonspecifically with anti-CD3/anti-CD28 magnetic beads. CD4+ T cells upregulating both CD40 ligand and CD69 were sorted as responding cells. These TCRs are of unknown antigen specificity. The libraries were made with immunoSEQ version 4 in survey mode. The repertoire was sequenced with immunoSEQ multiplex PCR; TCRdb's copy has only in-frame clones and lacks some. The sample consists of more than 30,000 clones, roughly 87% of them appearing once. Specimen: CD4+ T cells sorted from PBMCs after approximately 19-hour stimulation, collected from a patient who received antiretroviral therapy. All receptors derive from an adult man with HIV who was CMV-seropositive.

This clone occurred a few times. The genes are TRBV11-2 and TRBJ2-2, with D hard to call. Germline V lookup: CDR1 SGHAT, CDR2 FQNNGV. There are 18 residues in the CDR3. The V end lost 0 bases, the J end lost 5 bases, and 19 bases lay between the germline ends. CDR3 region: CASSLDRGRTILTGELFF. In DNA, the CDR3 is TGTGCCAGCAGCTTAGATAGAGGCAGGACCATTTTAACCGGGGAGCTGTTTTTT.

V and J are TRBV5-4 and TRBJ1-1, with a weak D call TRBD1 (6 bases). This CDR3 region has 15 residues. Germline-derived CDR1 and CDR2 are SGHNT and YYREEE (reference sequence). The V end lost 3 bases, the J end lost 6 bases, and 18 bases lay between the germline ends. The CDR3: CASSSGQRSISEAFF. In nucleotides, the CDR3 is TGTGCCAGCAGCTCCGGACAGCGAAGTATTTCTGAAGCTTTCTTT.

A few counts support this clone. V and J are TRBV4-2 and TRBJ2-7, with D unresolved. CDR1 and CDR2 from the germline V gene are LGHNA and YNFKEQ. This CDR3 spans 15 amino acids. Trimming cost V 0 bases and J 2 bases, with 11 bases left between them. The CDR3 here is CASSQDLDGPYEQYF. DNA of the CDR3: TGTGCCAGCAGCCAAGATTTAGACGGACCCTACGAGCAGTACTTC.

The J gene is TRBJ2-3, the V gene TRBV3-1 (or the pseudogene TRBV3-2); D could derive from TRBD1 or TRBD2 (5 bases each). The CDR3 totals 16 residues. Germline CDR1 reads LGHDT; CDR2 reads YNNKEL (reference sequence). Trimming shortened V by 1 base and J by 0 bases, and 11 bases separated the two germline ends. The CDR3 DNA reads TGTGCCAGCAGCCAAGCCGGGGCCTTTAGCACAGATACGCAGTATTTT. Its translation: CASSQAGAFSTDTQYF.

This chain's CDR3 is CASSLVGVGTVYNEQFF. The CDR3 DNA sequence: TGTGCCAGCAGCTTAGTAGGGGTCGGAACAGTTTACAATGAGCAGTTCTTC. This chain links TRBV7-8 with TRBJ2-1, with a possible D match to TRBD1 (5 bases). V lost 1 base to trimming and J lost 4 bases, with 17 bases between them. CDR1 SGHVS and CDR2 FQNEAQ come from the germline V gene. This CDR3 is built from 17 residues.

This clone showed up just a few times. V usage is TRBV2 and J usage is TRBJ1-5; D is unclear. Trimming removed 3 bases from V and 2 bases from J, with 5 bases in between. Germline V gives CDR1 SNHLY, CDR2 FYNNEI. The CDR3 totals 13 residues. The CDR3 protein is CASSDRGNQPQHF. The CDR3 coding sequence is TGTGCCAGCAGTGACCGTGGCAATCAGCCCCAGCATTTT.

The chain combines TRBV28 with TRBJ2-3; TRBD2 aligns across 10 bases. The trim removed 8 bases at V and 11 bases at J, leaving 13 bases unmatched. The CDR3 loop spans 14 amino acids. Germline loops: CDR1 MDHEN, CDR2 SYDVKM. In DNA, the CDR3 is TGTGCCAGCGAGCGGGAGGGCCTAGTTTACGGGCAGTATTTT. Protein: CASEREGLVYGQYF.

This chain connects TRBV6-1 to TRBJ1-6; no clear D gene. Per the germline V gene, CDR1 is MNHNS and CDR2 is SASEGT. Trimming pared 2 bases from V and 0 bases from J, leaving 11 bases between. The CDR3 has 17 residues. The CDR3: CASSEQAPSSYNSPLHF. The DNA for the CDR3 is TGTGCCAGCAGTGAACAGGCGCCGAGCTCCTATAATTCACCCCTCCACTTT.

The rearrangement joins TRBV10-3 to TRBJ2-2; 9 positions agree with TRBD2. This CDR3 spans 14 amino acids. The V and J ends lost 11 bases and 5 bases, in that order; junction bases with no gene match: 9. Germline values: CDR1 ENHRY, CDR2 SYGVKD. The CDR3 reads CAFGREGNTGELFF. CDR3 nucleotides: TGTGCCTTCGGGCGGGAGGGCAATACCGGGGAGCTGTTTTTT.

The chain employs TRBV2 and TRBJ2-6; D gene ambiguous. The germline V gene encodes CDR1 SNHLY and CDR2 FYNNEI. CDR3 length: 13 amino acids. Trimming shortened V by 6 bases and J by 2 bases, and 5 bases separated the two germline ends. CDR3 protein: CASRGAGANVLTF. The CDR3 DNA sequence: TGTGCCAGCAGAGGCGCTGGGGCCAACGTCCTGACTTTC.

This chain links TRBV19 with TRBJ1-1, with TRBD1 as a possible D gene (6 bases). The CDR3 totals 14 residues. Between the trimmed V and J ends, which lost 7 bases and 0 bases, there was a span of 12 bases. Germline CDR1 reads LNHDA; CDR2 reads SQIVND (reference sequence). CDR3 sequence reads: CASTPRTVNTEAFF. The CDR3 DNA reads TGTGCCAGTACCCCAAGGACAGTGAACACTGAAGCTTTCTTT.

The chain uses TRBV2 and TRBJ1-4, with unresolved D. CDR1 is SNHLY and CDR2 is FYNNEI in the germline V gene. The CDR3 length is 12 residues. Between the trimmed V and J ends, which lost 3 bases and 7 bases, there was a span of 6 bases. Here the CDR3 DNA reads TGTGCCAGCAGTGATGAGCTTGAAAAACTGTTTTTT. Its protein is CASSDELEKLFF.